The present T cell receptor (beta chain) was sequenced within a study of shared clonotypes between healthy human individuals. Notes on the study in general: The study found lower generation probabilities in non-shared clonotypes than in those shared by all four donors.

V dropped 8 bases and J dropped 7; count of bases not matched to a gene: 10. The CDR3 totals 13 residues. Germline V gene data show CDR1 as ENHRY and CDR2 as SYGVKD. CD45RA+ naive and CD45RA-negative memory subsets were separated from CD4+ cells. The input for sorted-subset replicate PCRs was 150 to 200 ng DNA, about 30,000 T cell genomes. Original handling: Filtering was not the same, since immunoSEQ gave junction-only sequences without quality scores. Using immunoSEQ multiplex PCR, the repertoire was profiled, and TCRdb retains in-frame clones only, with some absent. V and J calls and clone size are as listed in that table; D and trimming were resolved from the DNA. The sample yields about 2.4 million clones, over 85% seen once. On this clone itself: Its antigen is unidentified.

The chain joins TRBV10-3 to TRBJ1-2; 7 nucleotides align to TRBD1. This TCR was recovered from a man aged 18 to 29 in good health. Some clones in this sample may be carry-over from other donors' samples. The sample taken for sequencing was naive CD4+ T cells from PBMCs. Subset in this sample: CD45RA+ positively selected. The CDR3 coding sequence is TGTGCCATCCTCGTCGGAGGGGGCGCTGGCTACACCTTC. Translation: CAILVGGGAGYTF.